The source of this T cell receptor beta chain is a study of blood T cell repertoires in COVID-19. Assay: immunoSEQ multiplex PCR; the TCRdb copy retains only in-frame clones and omits some. The table lists 250,000 to 350,000 clones, more than 80% of them singletons. Trimming at V came to 8 bases and at J to 7 bases, leaving 14 bases not matched to a gene. CDR1 is SEHNR and CDR2 is FQNEAQ in the germline V gene (reference sequence). This CDR3 region has 16 residues. This clone has a single count. The receptor's source is a woman in her 30s with active or convalescent COVID-19. The V and J genes are TRBV7-9 and TRBJ2-2; 9 positions agree with TRBD1. Sequenced input: peripheral blood. CDR3 bases: TGTGCCAGCCTGCGGAACTACAGGGGGCGCGGCGGGGAGCTGTTTTTT. This codes for CASLRNYRGRGGELFF. The full variable domain, in which reference TRBV7-9 and TRBJ2-2 provide the parts outside the CDR3, is DTGVSQNPRHKITKRGQNVTFRCDPISEHNRLYWYRQTLGQGPEFLTYFQNEAQLEKSRLLSDRFSAERPKGSFSTLEIQRTEQGDSAMYLCASLRNYRGRGGELFFGEGSRLTVL.